This TCR beta chain was found in a study of T cell clonality in common variable immunodeficiency. Whole-study findings and limits: TCRbeta clonality was increased in CVID versus healthy controls. Reportedly, TCR beta sequences from common variable immunodeficiency showed fewer deletions and N-nucleotide insertions.

Trimming removed 2 bases from V and 7 bases from J, with 13 bases in between. This CDR3 region has 14 residues. Germline V CDR1 and CDR2: SGHDT, YYEEEE. With regard to this clone: Its target is not known. The CDR3 extends 3 residues past the end of the read, so its final part is completed from the germline J gene.

For at least one year, all CVID subjects received replacement immunoglobulin. Control and CVID samples contributed equal amounts of genomic DNA. Produced via immunoSEQ multiplex PCR; TCRdb's table is partial and in-frame only. The data show about 34,000 clones, with none appearing a single time. The clonotype was recovered from a human donor with common variable immunodeficiency. This chain links TRBV5-6 with TRBJ1-5; the D gene is possibly TRBD1 (6 bases). Sequencing input: peripheral blood mononuclear cells. CDR3 amino acids: CASSLSAGVQPQHF. CDR3 bases read: TGTGCCAGCAGCTTAAGCGCAGGGGTGCAGCCC.